These 6 T cell receptor beta chains came from one sample sequenced in a study of cytomegalovirus exposure and HLA in healthy donors. PCR primers comprised 60 Vbeta and 13 Jbeta primers. Profiling relied on immunoSEQ multiplex PCR, and the TCRdb table lists in-frame clones only, not all of them. The sample contains around 130,000 clones, 81% of which appear only once. The source material was PBMCs. Receptor source: a man in his forties or fifties in good health and CMV-seronegative.

CDR3 in amino acids: CASSPRGTSGNEQYF. CDR3 nucleotide sequence: TGTGCCAGCAGCCCACGGGGGACTAGCGGGAACGAGCAGTACTTC. The J gene is TRBJ2-7, the V gene TRBV7-9; 13 bases agree with TRBD2. Germline V lookup: CDR1 SEHNR, CDR2 FQNEAQ (reference sequence). The CDR3 runs 15 residues. With V trimmed by 5 bases and J by 5 bases, 6 bases remained unmatched.

DNA for the CDR3: TGTGCCAGCAGTTTACGGGGGGTCTCTGGAAACACCATATATTTT. Translating it yields CASSLRGVSGNTIYF. The rearrangement links TRBV27 to TRBJ1-3; a weak D match, TRBD1 (5 bases). V lost 2 bases to trimming and J lost 0 bases, with 8 bases between them. The CDR3 extends over 15 amino acids. CDR1 is MNHEY and CDR2 is SMNVEV in the germline V gene (reference sequence).

This clone was picked up one time. The CDR3 nucleotides are TGTGCCAGCAGTCCCCGGTGGTCCGGGGCCAACGTCCTGACTTTC. Translated: CASSPRWSGANVLTF. V usage is TRBV6-5 and J usage is TRBJ2-6; D ambiguous. Germline assignment: CDR1 MNHEY and CDR2 SVGAGI. The CDR3 loop spans 15 amino acids. Trimming shortened V by 5 bases and J by 4 bases, and 12 bases separated the two germline ends.

The sample holds a few counts of this clone. The chain is built from TRBV5-4 and TRBJ1-2; D is unclear. The CDR3 length is 13 residues. Germline values: CDR1 SGHNT, CDR2 YYREEE (reference sequence). Trimming removed 4 bases from V and 8 bases from J, with 15 bases in between. The CDR3 reads CASSERGPEGYTF. The CDR3 bases are TGTGCCAGCAGCGAACGGGGTCCAGAAGGCTACACCTTC. The full variable domain, its missing parts supplied by reference TRBV5-4 and TRBJ1-2, is ETGVTQSPTHLIKTRGQQVTLRCSSQSGHNTVSWYQQALGQGPQFIFQYYREEENGRGNFPPRFSGLQFPNYSSELNVNALELDDSALYLCASSERGPEGYTFGSGTRLTVV.

J is TRBJ2-7 and V is TRBV6-1; 9 nucleotides match TRBD1. Germline-derived CDR1 and CDR2 are MNHNS and SASEGT. With V trimmed by 5 bases and J by 3 bases, 5 bases remained unmatched. The CDR3 is 14 residues long. The CDR3, as DNA: TGTGCCAGCAGTCCGACAGGGGGTGGCTACGAGCAGTACTTC. Its translation: CASSPTGGGYEQYF.

The V and J genes are TRBV6-5 and TRBJ2-7; D is unclear. Germline lookup yields CDR1 MNHEY and CDR2 SVGAGI. Trimming removed 7 bases at V and 6 bases at J, with 10 bases between. The CDR3 is made up of 11 amino acids. The CDR3 DNA follows: TGTGCCAGCAATGTGGCAGGCGAGCAGTACTTC. It is translated as CASNVAGEQYF.